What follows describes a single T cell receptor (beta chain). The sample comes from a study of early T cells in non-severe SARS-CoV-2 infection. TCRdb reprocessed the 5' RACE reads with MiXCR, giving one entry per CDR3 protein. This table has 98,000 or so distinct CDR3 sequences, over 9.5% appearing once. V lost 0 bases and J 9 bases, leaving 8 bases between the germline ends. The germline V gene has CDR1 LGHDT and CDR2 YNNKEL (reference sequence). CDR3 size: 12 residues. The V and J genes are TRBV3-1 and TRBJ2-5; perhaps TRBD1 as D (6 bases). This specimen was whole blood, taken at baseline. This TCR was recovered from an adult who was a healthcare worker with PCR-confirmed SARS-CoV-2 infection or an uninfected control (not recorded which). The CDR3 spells CASSQDEGAQYF. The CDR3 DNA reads TGTGCCAGCAGCCAAGATGAGGGGGCCCAGTACTTC.